These T cell receptor beta chains were read from a single sample in a study of blood T cell repertoires in COVID-19. Method: immunoSEQ multiplex PCR; TCRdb's copy keeps in-frame clones and lacks some. The data show about 69,000 clones, roughly 73% seen once. Material: peripheral blood. The receptors originated from a human donor in a cohort sampled during active COVID-19. CDR3s include the opening cysteine and the closing phenylalanine or tryptophan. D genes are given only for firm matches. Rows give clone size only sometimes, using once, few, many, or a class for an expanded clone.

V gene	J gene	D gene	clone size	CDR3 protein	CDR3 DNA
TRBV11-2	TRBJ2-1	NA	NA	CASREPGTSQFF	TGTGCCAGCAGGGAGCCCGGGACTTCACAGTTCTTC
TRBV19	TRBJ2-6	TRBD1	NA	CASGTGGYGANVLTF	TGTGCCAGTGGGACAGGGGGGTACGGGGCCAACGTCCTGACTTTC
TRBV5-1	TRBJ2-2	NA	NA	CASSLGQGGTGELFF	TGCGCCAGCAGCTTGGGACAGGGAGGCACCGGGGAGCTGTTTTTT
TRBV6-5	TRBJ1-5	NA	NA	CASSAEGGQPQHF	TGTGCCAGCAGCGCTGAGGGTGGACAGCCCCAGCATTTT
TRBV9	TRBJ2-3	TRBD1	NA	CASSVASGQGTDTQYF	TGTGCCAGCAGCGTAGCCTCCGGACAGGGCACAGATACGCAGTATTTT
TRBV28	TRBJ2-2	NA	NA	CASRRTVNTGELFF	TGTGCCAGCAGGAGGACAGTGAACACCGGGGAGCTGTTTTTT
TRBV5-1	TRBJ1-4	NA	NA	CASSLQQGNEKLFF	TGCGCCAGCAGCTTGCAACAGGGTAATGAAAAACTGTTTTTT
TRBV2	TRBJ2-1	NA	NA	CASSITGASYNEQFF	TGTGCCAGCTCCATAACGGGAGCGTCGTACAATGAGCAGTTCTTC
TRBV28	TRBJ1-4	TRBD1	NA	CASSLIEPGQANEKLFF	TGTGCCAGCAGTTTAATTGAACCCGGACAGGCTAATGAAAAACTGTTTTTT
TRBV28	TRBJ1-5	TRBD1	few	CASSPPDRGKPQHF	TGTGCCAGCAGTCCTCCCGACAGGGGGAAGCCCCAGCATTTT
TRBV19	TRBJ2-7	NA	NA	CASSIGGRGTIEQYF	TGTGCCAGTAGTATAGGAGGCAGGGGAACGATCGAGCAGTACTTC
TRBV3-1/TRBV3-2	TRBJ2-7	TRBD2	NA	CASSLRAGTSGGEQYF	TGTGCCAGCAGCCTAAGGGCCGGGACTAGCGGGGGTGAGCAGTACTTC
TRBV5-1	TRBJ2-7	TRBD1	NA	CASSLGTGAYEQYF	TGCGCCAGCAGCTTGGGGACAGGGGCCTACGAGCAGTACTTC
TRBV9	TRBJ1-1	TRBD1	NA	CASSPRQGASTEAFF	TGTGCCAGCAGCCCCCGACAGGGGGCGTCGACTGAAGCTTTCTTT
TRBV5-1	TRBJ2-7	NA	NA	CASSLDWDNSYEQYF	TGCGCCAGCAGCTTGGACTGGGACAACTCCTACGAGCAGTACTTC
TRBV6-4	TRBJ2-1	NA	once	CASTLTGLSNEQFF	TGTGCCAGCACGTTAACCGGACTATCCAATGAGCAGTTCTTC
TRBV25-1	TRBJ1-1	NA	once	CASKRPGGTEAFF	TGTGCCAGCAAGAGACCCGGGGGCACTGAAGCTTTCTTT
TRBV7-9	TRBJ1-4	NA	few	CASSPTAATNEKLFF	TGTGCCAGCAGCCCGACAGCCGCAACTAATGAAAAACTGTTTTTT
TRBV20-1	TRBJ2-5	TRBD2	NA	CSASRLAGGAQETQYF	TGCAGTGCTAGTAGGCTAGCGGGAGGGGCCCAAGAGACCCAGTACTTC
TRBV4-2	TRBJ2-5	TRBD2	NA	CASSQDGGSQETQYF	TGTGCCAGCAGCCAAGACGGGGGGTCCCAAGAGACCCAGTACTTC
TRBV5-1	TRBJ2-1	TRBD2	NA	CASSLDPLAGGRNEQFF	TGCGCCAGCAGCTTGGATCCCCTAGCGGGAGGGCGCAATGAGCAGTTCTTC
TRBV5-1	TRBJ1-2	TRBD1	NA	CASSSGTGSSGYTF	TGCGCCAGCAGCTCCGGGACAGGGTCTTCTGGCTACACCTTC
TRBV18	TRBJ2-7	TRBD1	NA	CASSTGQGSYEQYF	TGTGCCAGCTCAACGGGACAGGGCTCCTACGAGCAGTACTTC
TRBV7-2	TRBJ2-1	TRBD1	few	CASSNRGEQFF	TGTGCCAGCAGCAACAGGGGTGAGCAGTTCTTC
TRBV3-1/TRBV3-2	TRBJ2-6	NA	NA	CASSQVTRGSGANVLTF	TGTGCCAGCAGCCAAGTCACTCGAGGCTCTGGGGCCAACGTCCTGACTTTC
TRBV18	TRBJ1-5	NA	few	CASSPAGGQPQHF	TGTGCCAGCTCACCAGCGGGGGGTCAGCCCCAGCATTTT
TRBV6-5	TRBJ1-3	TRBD1	NA	CASTAGGNSGNTIYF	TGTGCCAGCACAGCAGGGGGCAACTCTGGAAACACCATATATTTT
TRBV10-3	TRBJ2-5	TRBD2	NA	CAISEVGREETQYF	TGTGCCATCAGTGAGGTCGGGCGGGAGGAGACCCAGTACTTC
TRBV10-3	TRBJ2-7	TRBD1	NA	CAISATGGGYEQYF	TGTGCCATCAGTGCGACAGGGGGGGGTTACGAGCAGTACTTC
TRBV6-6	TRBJ1-3	NA	NA	CASSYSAGSGNTIYF	TGTGCCAGCAGTTACTCAGCCGGGTCTGGAAACACCATATATTTT
TRBV5-4	TRBJ2-2	NA	NA	CASSPPTRRNTGELFF	TGTGCCAGCAGCCCCCCGACTAGGAGGAACACCGGGGAGCTGTTTTTT
TRBV29-1	TRBJ1-2	NA	NA	CSVELGAGRGYTF	TGCAGCGTTGAACTGGGGGCAGGCCGGGGCTACACCTTC
TRBV7-8	TRBJ1-4	NA	few	CASSLEGLREKLFF	TGTGCCAGCAGCTTGGAGGGCCTCCGGGAAAAACTGTTTTTT
TRBV25-1	TRBJ2-3	NA	NA	CASSEYLGTSTDTQYF	TGTGCCAGCAGTGAATATTTAGGGACTAGCACAGATACGCAGTATTTT
TRBV28	TRBJ2-1	TRBD1	NA	CANSGQALNEQFF	TGTGCCAACAGCGGACAGGCTCTCAATGAGCAGTTCTTC
TRBV5-6	TRBJ2-5	NA	NA	CASSRRGTEETQYF	TGTGCCAGCAGCCGAAGGGGGACGGAGGAGACCCAGTACTTC
TRBV7-9	TRBJ1-5	NA	many	CASSLEGVGQPQHF	TGTGCCAGCAGCTTAGAGGGGGTGGGTCAGCCCCAGCATTTT
TRBV7-9	TRBJ2-3	NA	NA	CASSSRSTPPDTQYF	TGTGCCAGCAGCTCCCGATCCACACCCCCAGATACGCAGTATTTT
TRBV5-1	TRBJ1-4	NA	few	CASSSGTHSGPNEKLFF	TGCGCCAGCAGCTCCGGGACCCATAGCGGGCCTAATGAAAAACTGTTTTTT
TRBV3-1/TRBV3-2	TRBJ2-5	NA	once	CASSSGQARVETQYF	TGTGCCAGCAGCTCCGGACAAGCTCGCGTCGAGACCCAGTACTTC
TRBV18	TRBJ2-7	NA	NA	CASSERQGFHEQYF	TGTGCCAGCTCGGAGAGGCAGGGATTCCACGAGCAGTACTTC
TRBV9	TRBJ2-2	TRBD2	NA	CASGGGRQLNTGELFF	TGTGCCAGCGGGGGAGGGAGACAGCTGAACACCGGGGAGCTGTTTTTT
TRBV2	TRBJ2-1	NA	once	CASLEASYNEQFF	TGTGCCAGCCTGGAGGCCTCCTACAATGAGCAGTTCTTC
TRBV7-7	TRBJ2-5	NA	NA	CASSLTYAGRGDETQYF	TGTGCTAGCAGCTTAACTTATGCGGGCAGGGGGGACGAGACCCAGTACTTC
TRBV19	TRBJ1-5	NA	NA	CASSIAGKGSWPQHF	TGTGCCAGTAGTATTGCCGGGAAAGGGTCATGGCCCCAGCATTTT
TRBV4-1	TRBJ2-7	TRBD2	NA	CASSQDKRGDSYEQYF	TGCGCCAGCAGCCAAGATAAGCGGGGGGACTCCTACGAGCAGTACTTC
TRBV5-1	TRBJ1-1	TRBD1	once	CASSLAGTGEGNTEAFF	TGCGCCAGCAGCTTGGCCGGGACAGGGGAGGGGAACACTGAAGCTTTCTTT
TRBV7-8	TRBJ1-2	NA	few	CASSNGTSNYGYTF	TGTGCCAGCAGCAACGGGACATCCAACTATGGCTACACCTTC
TRBV18	TRBJ2-5	NA	NA	CASSPPTVQETQYF	TGTGCCAGCTCACCACCGACAGTTCAAGAGACCCAGTACTTC
TRBV4-1	TRBJ1-6	NA	few	CASSPYYGGRGSPLHF	TGCGCCAGCAGCCCTTACTATGGAGGAAGAGGGTCACCCCTCCACTTT
TRBV28	TRBJ1-1	TRBD1	NA	CASSLLVDRTGINPLNTEAFF	TGTGCCAGCAGTTTATTGGTAGATCGGACAGGGATCAATCCTCTGAACACTGAAGCTTTCTTT
TRBV6-5	TRBJ2-7	NA	NA	CASSYSMPGDPYEQYF	TGTGCCAGCAGTTACTCGATGCCAGGGGATCCCTACGAGCAGTACTTC
TRBV19	TRBJ2-3	TRBD2	NA	CASSGKGAASGTNTDTQYF	TGTGCCAGTAGTGGAAAAGGGGCGGCTAGCGGGACTAACACAGATACGCAGTATTTT
TRBV2	TRBJ2-7	TRBD1	NA	CASRTGGDEQYF	TGTGCCAGCAGGACAGGGGGCGACGAGCAGTACTTC
TRBV27	TRBJ1-5	NA	NA	CASSRDTYSNQPQHF	TGTGCCAGCAGTCGGGACACTTATAGCAATCAGCCCCAGCATTTT
TRBV4-1	TRBJ2-7	TRBD1	NA	CASSQVPPGQGRYEQYF	TGCGCCAGCAGCCAAGTCCCCCCGGGACAGGGGAGGTACGAGCAGTACTTC
TRBV24-1	TRBJ2-7	NA	NA	CATRGTAGEQYF	TGTGCCACCCGAGGGACTGCGGGAGAGCAGTACTTC
TRBV5-1	TRBJ1-1	NA	NA	CASSPGGDGAEAFF	TGCGCCAGCAGCCCGGGGGGGGACGGCGCTGAAGCTTTCTTT
TRBV10-2	TRBJ1-6	TRBD1	NA	CASRDTGGDNSPLHF	TGCGCCAGCAGGGACACAGGGGGCGATAATTCACCCCTCCACTTT
TRBV2	TRBJ1-5	NA	once	CASSHPGEGQPQHF	TGTGCCAGCAGCCACCCCGGGGAAGGTCAGCCCCAGCATTTT